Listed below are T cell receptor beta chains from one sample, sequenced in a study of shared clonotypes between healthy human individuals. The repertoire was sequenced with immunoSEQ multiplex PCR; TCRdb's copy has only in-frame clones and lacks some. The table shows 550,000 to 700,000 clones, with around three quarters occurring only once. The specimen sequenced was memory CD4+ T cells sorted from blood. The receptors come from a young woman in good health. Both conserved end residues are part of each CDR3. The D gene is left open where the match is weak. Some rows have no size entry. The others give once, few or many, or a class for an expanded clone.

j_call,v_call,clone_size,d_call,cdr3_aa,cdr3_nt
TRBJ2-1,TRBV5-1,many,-,CASEESGFGSYNEQFF,TGCGCCAGCGAGGAAAGCGGGTTCGGGTCCTACAATGAGCAGTTCTTC
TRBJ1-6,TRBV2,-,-,CASRRTDGRNSPLHF,TGTGCCAGTCGACGCACGGACGGCAGAAATTCACCCCTCCACTTT
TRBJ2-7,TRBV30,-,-,CACSPGTLLEQYF,TGTGCCTGTTCCCCCGGGACCCTGCTCGAGCAGTACTTC
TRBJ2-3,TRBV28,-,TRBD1,CASSYTQGQGRADTQYF,TGTGCCAGCAGTTATACCCAAGGACAGGGTAGAGCAGATACGCAGTATTTT
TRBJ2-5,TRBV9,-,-,CASSDQSTSGETQYF,TGTGCCAGCAGCGACCAATCTACCTCAGGGGAGACCCAGTACTTC
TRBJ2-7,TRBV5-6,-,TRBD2,CASSFRAGVGEQYF,TGTGCCAGCAGCTTCCGAGCGGGAGTGGGAGAGCAGTACTTC
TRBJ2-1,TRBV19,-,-,CASSRGDLRGNEQFF,TGTGCCAGTAGTAGAGGAGACTTGAGAGGGAATGAGCAGTTCTTC
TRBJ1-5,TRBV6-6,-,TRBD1,CASSYSTGGTGQPQHF,TGTGCCAGCAGTTACTCGACAGGGGGTACGGGTCAGCCCCAGCATTTT
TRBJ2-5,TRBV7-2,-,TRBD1,CASSRGLGVVAQYF,TGTGCCAGCAGCAGGGGGCTAGGGGTGGTGGCCCAGTACTTC
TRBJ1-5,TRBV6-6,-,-,CASRVQGDNQPQHF,TGTGCCAGCAGGGTTCAGGGAGACAATCAGCCCCAGCATTTT
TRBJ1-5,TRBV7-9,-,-,CASSFKNGQPQHF,TGTGCCAGCAGCTTTAAGAATGGACAGCCCCAGCATTTT
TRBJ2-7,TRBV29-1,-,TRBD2,CSVARTSGRYEQYF,TGCAGCGTTGCTCGGACTAGCGGGAGGTACGAGCAGTACTTC
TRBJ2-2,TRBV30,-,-,CAWSFGGTNTGELFF,TGTGCCTGGAGTTTTGGGGGGACGAACACCGGGGAGCTGTTTTTT
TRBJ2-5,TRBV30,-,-,CAWRQDRRGTQYF,TGTGCCTGGAGGCAGGATAGACGGGGGACCCAGTACTTC
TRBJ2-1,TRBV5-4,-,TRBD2,CASSPAGLAGNNEQFF,TGTGCCAGCAGCCCCGCGGGACTAGCGGGAAACAATGAGCAGTTCTTC
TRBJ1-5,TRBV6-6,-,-,CASSYSKKHNQPQHF,TGTGCCAGCAGTTACTCAAAGAAGCACAATCAGCCCCAGCATTTT
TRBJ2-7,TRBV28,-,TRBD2,CASRSTGAGGHEQYF,TGTGCCAGCAGATCAACCGGGGCGGGAGGCCACGAGCAGTACTTC
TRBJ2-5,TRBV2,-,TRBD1,CASSEALPAGGTETQYF,TGTGCCAGCAGTGAAGCGCTTCCGGCAGGGGGCACAGAGACCCAGTACTTC
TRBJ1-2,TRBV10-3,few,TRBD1,CAISKDRVNGYTF,TGTGCCATCAGTAAGGACAGGGTCAATGGCTACACCTTC